The subject of this entry is one T cell receptor beta chain. What it binds is unknown. This entry comes from a study of Graves' ophthalmopathy and Graves' hyperthyroidism. The study's findings and limits: Between ophthalmopathy and stable hyperthyroidism, a 13-signature model drew a separation with 85% to 90% sensitivity and 75% to 82% specificity.

Amplifying from RNA transcripts, the study obtained TCR beta CDR3 regions. First-round RT-PCR employed HTBI primers, with a second-round multiplex PCR after it. Each CDR3 protein is one row after TCRdb ran MiXCR on the multiplex PCR reads. The sample yields over a million distinct CDR3 sequences, 35% to 45% seen once. The clonotype originates from an adult man with Graves' hyperthyroidism. The source material was peripheral blood or thyroid tissue (not recorded which).

CDR3 coding DNA: TGTGCCAGCAGCTCCCAGATCTACGAGCAGTACTTC. This sequence encodes CASSSQIYEQYF. The chain recombines TRBV7-2 with TRBJ2-7; D is uncertain. The CDR3 totals 12 residues. Trimming shortened V by 4 bases and J by 3 bases, and 7 bases separated the two germline ends. Per germline, CDR1 SGHTA and CDR2 FQGNSA.